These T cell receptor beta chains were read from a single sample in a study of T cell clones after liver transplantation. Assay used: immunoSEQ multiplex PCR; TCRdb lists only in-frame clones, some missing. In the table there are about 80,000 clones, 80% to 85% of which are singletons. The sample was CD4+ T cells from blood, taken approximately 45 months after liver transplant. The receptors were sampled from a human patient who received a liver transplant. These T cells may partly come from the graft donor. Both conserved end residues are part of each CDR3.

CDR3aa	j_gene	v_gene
CASSSNPGTGGSLYGYTF	TRBJ1-2	TRBV28
CASRVGGYPGNTIYF	TRBJ1-3	TRBV19
CASSAIGGDTEAFF	TRBJ1-1	TRBV6-1
CASSLTHGSNQPQHF	TRBJ1-5	TRBV28
CASSLEVNEQFF	TRBJ2-1	TRBV5-4
CASSSRAGNQPQHF	TRBJ1-5	TRBV27
CASSGVRTSGTVGELFF	TRBJ2-2	TRBV5-4
CASSYPNQETQYF	TRBJ2-5	TRBV11-1
CASSLGLAGGRSYEQYF	TRBJ2-7	TRBV2
CASSTFRDRDRIAKNIQYF	TRBJ2-4	TRBV19
CAWSAQGEKLFF	TRBJ1-4	TRBV30
CASSPLAGFPGNEQYF	TRBJ2-7	TRBV5-1
CATYSGWGENTGELFF	TRBJ2-2	TRBV28
CATSRGEATYEQYF	TRBJ2-7	TRBV15
CASSLGRGNTEAFF	TRBJ1-1	TRBV28
CASSLSLATTYEQYF	TRBJ2-7	TRBV28
CASSSGTYNTGELFF	TRBJ2-2	TRBV11-3
CASTGQGTISYEQYF	TRBJ2-7	TRBV6-4
CASSLSPESYEQYF	TRBJ2-7	TRBV7-9
CASSPRQGWVHEQYF	TRBJ2-7	TRBV7-9
CASSLGGALGEKLFF	TRBJ1-4	TRBV28
CASSQAASGGRGGSSYNEQFF	TRBJ2-1	TRBV4-2
CASSYYTGELFF	TRBJ2-2	TRBV2
CASSVRDRNEKLFF	TRBJ1-4	TRBV9
CSARTGNTEAFF	TRBJ1-1	TRBV29-1
CASSFGRSYEQYF	TRBJ2-7	TRBV28
CASTSIQENYGYTF	TRBJ1-2	TRBV7-9
CASSRLAGAYEQYF	TRBJ2-7	TRBV19
CASSYNPTGNTEAFF	TRBJ1-1	TRBV6-6
CASCLLGQAESNYGYTF	TRBJ1-2	TRBV28
CASSTGGGGESNQPQHF	TRBJ1-5	TRBV19
CASSHKREYSYEQYF	TRBJ2-7	TRBV7-9
CASSLFAGKNTEAFF	TRBJ1-1	TRBV27
CAFEDFGAKNIQYF	TRBJ2-4	TRBV30
CASSLRQGSDTQYF	TRBJ2-3	TRBV7-2
CATSREEGAGERTDTQYF	TRBJ2-3	TRBV15
CASSLNSYEQFF	TRBJ2-1	TRBV7-9
CSGGRTEAFF	TRBJ1-1	TRBV29-1
CSVATGYTEAFF	TRBJ1-1	TRBV29-1
CASSLQGGNQPQHF	TRBJ1-5	TRBV7-9
CASSLEGLRADTQYF	TRBJ2-3	TRBV7-9
CAWSKLAVDEQFF	TRBJ2-1	TRBV30
CASSLEVYNEQFF	TRBJ2-1	TRBV2
CASSLYSAGGWSTDTQYF	TRBJ2-3	TRBV7-2
CASSQEGTAGNTIYF	TRBJ1-3	TRBV4-1
CASSLRTTDTQYF	TRBJ2-3	TRBV11-1
CASSAEGLASGFYNEQFF	TRBJ2-1	TRBV13
CASSSSGTGSYNEQFF	TRBJ2-1	TRBV5-1
CASSLSGAYGYTF	TRBJ1-2	TRBV27
CASSLSGLRSYNEQFF	TRBJ2-1	TRBV9
CASSSNTGFNQPQHF	TRBJ1-5	TRBV28
CASSPVGGRGPNEQFF	TRBJ2-1	TRBV7-9